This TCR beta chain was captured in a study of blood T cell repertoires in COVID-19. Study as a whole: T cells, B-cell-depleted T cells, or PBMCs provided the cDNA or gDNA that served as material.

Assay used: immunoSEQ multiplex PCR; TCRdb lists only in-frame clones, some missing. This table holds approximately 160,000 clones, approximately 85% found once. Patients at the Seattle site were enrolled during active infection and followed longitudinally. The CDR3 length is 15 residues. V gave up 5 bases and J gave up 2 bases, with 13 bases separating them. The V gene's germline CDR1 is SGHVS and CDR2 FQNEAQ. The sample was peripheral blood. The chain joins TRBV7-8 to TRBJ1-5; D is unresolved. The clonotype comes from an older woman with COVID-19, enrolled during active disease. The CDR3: CASSPFESGNQPQHF. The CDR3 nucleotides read TGTGCCAGCAGCCCTTTCGAGAGTGGCAATCAGCCCCAGCATTTT.